Each of the 28 T cell receptor beta chains below was sequenced from the same sample in a study of radiotherapy plus CTLA-4 blockade in lung cancer. The assay was immunoSEQ multiplex PCR, and TCRdb's table has in-frame clones only and misses some. The sample yields 55,000 to 80,000 clones, roughly 80% seen once. Source: peripheral blood, taken from a patient treated with radiotherapy plus ipilimumab. The receptor set was obtained from a human donor with non-small cell lung cancer who had a complete response to radiotherapy plus ipilimumab.

This sequence joins TRBV13 and TRBJ1-5; D is unresolved. Germline V lookup: CDR1 PRHDT, CDR2 FYEKMQ (reference sequence). V was trimmed by 3 bases and J by 0 bases, leaving 6 bases between them. CDR3 length: 14 residues. CDR3 residues: CASSFGDSNQPQHF. The CDR3, as DNA: TGTGCCAGCAGCTTCGGGGATAGCAATCAGCCCCAGCATTTT.

V and J are TRBV21-1 and TRBJ1-2. TRBV21-1 corresponds to a pseudogene. The length of the CDR3 is 14 residues. The CDR3 DNA sequence: TGTGCCGTGGTAGGGCCCTCGCCGTTCTATGGCTACACCTTC. As protein: CAVVGPSPFYGYTF.

This clone has a single count. The rearrangement links TRBV2 to TRBJ1-5, with a possible D match to TRBD1 (5 bases). Germline CDR1 SNHLY, CDR2 FYNNEI. CDR3 length: 13 amino acids. V was clipped by 4 bases and J by 6 bases, with 10 bases between them. The CDR3: CASSVGERQPQHF. CDR3 bases: TGTGCCAGCAGTGTGGGGGAACGTCAGCCCCAGCATTTT.

The chain carries TRBV5-4 and TRBJ2-2; TRBD1 matches 10 bases. The CDR3 has 15 residues. Trimming at V came to 4 bases and at J to 9 bases, leaving 9 bases not matched to a gene. In germline, CDR1 is SGHNT, CDR2 YYREEE (reference sequence). CDR3 coding DNA: TGTGCCAGCAGCCTCCGACAGGGGGCCCGTAGGGAGCTGTTTTTT. Protein sequence: CASSLRQGARRELFF.

The chain joins TRBV30 to TRBJ1-2; the D gene is possibly TRBD1 (5 bases). The CDR3 runs 12 residues. The V end was cut by 3 bases, the J end by 1 base, with 6 bases between. Germline CDR1 GTSNPN, CDR2 SVGIG (reference sequence). CDR3: CAWRQVNYGYTF. CDR3 in DNA: TGTGCCTGGAGACAGGTTAACTATGGCTACACCTTC.

The chain is built from TRBV7-9 and TRBJ2-1; 7 nucleotides align to TRBD2. V trimming: 1 base; J trimming: 4 bases; junction bases outside the gene matches: 7. This CDR3 comprises 16 residues. CDR1 and CDR2 from the germline V gene are SEHNR and FQNEAQ (reference sequence). This CDR3 reads CASSLGRSSGYNEQFF. The CDR3 DNA reads as TGTGCCAGCAGCTTAGGCAGGTCTAGCGGATACAATGAGCAGTTCTTC.

The rearrangement links TRBV9 to TRBJ2-1, with D possibly matching TRBD2 (5 bases). With 3 bases removed from V and 6 bases from J, the gap between germline ends came to 13 bases. The CDR3 runs 14 residues. Germline lookup yields CDR1 SGDLS and CDR2 YYNGEE. This CDR3 reads CASSAGGRINEQFF. CDR3 in DNA: TGTGCCAGCAGCGCAGGCGGGCGGATCAATGAGCAGTTCTTC.

V usage is TRBV5-1 and J usage is TRBJ1-4; 8 bases are shared with TRBD1. Trimming at V came to 0 bases and at J to 2 bases, leaving 3 bases not matched to a gene. The V gene's germline CDR1 is SGHRS and CDR2 YFSETQ. The CDR3 has 16 amino acids. The CDR3 reads CASSLGTGFTNEKLFF. CDR3 DNA sequence: TGCGCCAGCAGCTTGGGGACAGGGTTTACTAATGAAAAACTGTTTTTT.

This chain uses TRBV6-1 with TRBJ2-7; D is uncertain. V shed 10 bases and J shed 0 bases, with 16 bases lying between them. Germline V gives CDR1 MNHNS, CDR2 SASEGT. The CDR3 is made up of 14 amino acids. The CDR3 protein is CAILQRISSYEQYV. The CDR3 DNA follows: TGTGCCATCCTCCAAAGGATCAGCTCCTACGAGCAGTACGTC.

The chain uses TRBV6-1 and TRBJ2-5; 7 bases line up with TRBD1. Losses at the gene ends were 10 bases for V and 2 bases for J; bases not matched to a gene: 10. Per germline, CDR1 MNHNS and CDR2 SASEGT. This CDR3 has 14 residues. DNA of the CDR3: TGTGCCACCAGGACAGGATGGCTACAAGAGACCCAGTACTTC. Encoded protein: CATRTGWLQETQYF.

The chain employs TRBV5-4 and TRBJ1-2, with 7 positions matching TRBD1. Germline loops: CDR1 SGHNT, CDR2 YYREEE (reference sequence). There are 15 residues in the CDR3. The trim removed 1 base at V and 3 bases at J, leaving 6 bases unmatched. The CDR3 region is CASSLIGQDDYGYTF. Written as DNA, the CDR3 is TGTGCCAGCAGCTTGATAGGACAGGACGACTATGGCTACACCTTC.

The V and J genes are TRBV10-1 and TRBJ2-3, with TRBD2 identical over 13 bases. CDR1 and CDR2 (germline): WNHNN, SYGVQD (reference sequence). The CDR3 sequence is 18 residues long. V gave up 4 bases and J gave up 2 bases; unmatched junction bases: 9. The CDR3 sequence: CASSVRTSGGLPTDTQYF. As DNA, the CDR3 is TGCGCCAGCAGTGTACGGACTAGCGGGGGCCTTCCCACAGATACGCAGTATTTT.

This clone was seen a few times. This chain joins TRBV5-4 and TRBJ1-6; D gene ambiguous. Trimming took 3 bases from V and 8 from J, leaving 15 bases between them. Germline lookup yields CDR1 SGHNT and CDR2 YYREEE (reference sequence). The CDR3 has 15 residues. CDR3 region: CASSSPGPGDSPLHF. Written as DNA, the CDR3 is TGTGCCAGCAGCTCTCCGGGTCCTGGGGATTCACCCCTCCACTTT.

The CDR3 bases are TGTGCCAGCAGCTCTCGGACAGGGCTTTACGGCTACACCTTC. It specifies CASSSRTGLYGYTF. The chain is built from TRBV7-9 and TRBJ1-2, with 8 bases matching TRBD1. Germline V gene data show CDR1 as SEHNR and CDR2 as FQNEAQ (reference sequence). This CDR3 has 14 amino acids. Germline trimming cut 4 bases from V and 8 bases from J; bases unmatched to any gene: 9.

The J gene is TRBJ2-5, the V gene TRBV10-3, with D possibly being TRBD1 or TRBD2 (5 bases each). The CDR3 loop spans 13 amino acids. Germline V gives CDR1 ENHRY, CDR2 SYGVKD. V was trimmed by 2 bases and J by 3 bases, leaving 7 bases between them. CDR3 in DNA: TGTGCCATCAGTGAGGGGACCGAAGAGACCCAGTACTTC. Amino acids: CAISEGTEETQYF.

The chain has TRBV7-2 and TRBJ2-2; no definite D call. Germline values: CDR1 SGHTA, CDR2 FQGNSA. V shed 1 base and J shed 5 bases, with 8 bases lying between them. The CDR3 contains 14 residues. CDR3 bases: TGTGCCAGCAGCTTAGATCGACGGACCGGGGAGCTGTTTTTT. Its translation: CASSLDRRTGELFF.

CDR3 amino acids: CASSPLGGRGNTIYF. The CDR3 region has the DNA TGTGCCAGCAGCCCCCTGGGCGGTCGAGGGAACACCATATATTTT. V gene TRBV5-6 combines with J gene TRBJ1-3; no firm D call. V was trimmed by 4 bases and J by 7 bases, leaving 18 bases between them. This CDR3 region has 15 residues. Germline CDR1 is SGHDT and CDR2 is YYEEEE.

V and J are TRBV7-2 and TRBJ1-1, with D unresolved. Germline CDR1 SGHTA, CDR2 FQGNSA. Trimming pared 2 bases from V and 7 bases from J, leaving 5 bases between. The CDR3 contains 11 residues. The CDR3 protein is CASSLRSEAFF. The DNA of the CDR3 is TGTGCCAGCAGCTTACGGAGTGAAGCTTTCTTT.

The chain has TRBV5-1 and TRBJ2-3; D may correspond to TRBD1 or TRBD2 (5 bases each). This CDR3 has 15 amino acids. In germline, CDR1 is SGHRS, CDR2 YFSETQ. V was shortened by 7 bases and J by 0 bases, with 15 bases between the two germline ends. Written as DNA, the CDR3 is TGCGCCAGCCGGGACGGAGGTTCTAGCACAGATACGCAGTATTTT. It specifies CASRDGGSSTDTQYF.

The rearrangement links TRBV10-3 to TRBJ2-2, with no clear D. Per the germline V gene, CDR1 is ENHRY and CDR2 is SYGVKD. CDR3 length: 14 amino acids. Trimming removed 2 bases from V and 6 bases from J, with 10 bases in between. The CDR3 nucleotides are TGTGCCATCAGTGAGGGGGTGGCCGCCGGGGAGCTGTTTTTT. Residues: CAISEGVAAGELFF.

The chain has TRBV10-3 and TRBJ1-2; the D gene is possibly TRBD1 (6 bases). Germline CDR1 reads ENHRY; CDR2 reads SYGVKD. V was shortened by 10 bases and J by 7 bases, with 13 bases between the two germline ends. This CDR3 is 11 amino acids long. DNA of the CDR3: TGTGCCACCAGGGGACCTTTTGGCTACACCTTC. Protein sequence: CATRGPFGYTF.

The chain is built from TRBV11-2 and TRBJ2-1; TRBD2 might be the D (5 bases). Germline V gene lookup returns CDR1 SGHAT and CDR2 FQNNGV. The CDR3 length is 15 residues. V was trimmed by 2 bases and J by 9 bases, leaving 17 bases between them. The chain's CDR3 is CASSLSAGGWGEQFF. As DNA, the CDR3 is TGTGCCAGCAGCTTATCGGCTGGAGGATGGGGTGAGCAGTTCTTC.

The chain uses TRBV11-3 and TRBJ2-5; D possibly uses TRBD1 or TRBD2 (5 bases each). The ends were cut back, 5 bases at V and 10 bases at J, with 11 bases in the middle. CDR1 is SGHNT and CDR2 is YENEEA in the germline V gene. CDR3 length: 11 residues. CDR3 in DNA: TGTGCCAGCAGCCGGCGAGGGGACCAGTACTTC. Residues: CASSRRGDQYF.

The chain is built from TRBV19 and TRBJ1-2, with D uncertain. The V gene lost 5 bases and the J gene lost 4 bases, with 14 bases spanning the gap. This CDR3 comprises 14 residues. Germline lookup yields CDR1 LNHDA and CDR2 SQIVND (reference sequence). The CDR3 nucleotides are TGTGCCAGTAGTCCTGACCCGGCGGGCTATGGCTACACCTTC. Its protein product is CASSPDPAGYGYTF. The full variable domain, completed using reference TRBV19 and TRBJ1-2, is DGGITQSPKYLFRKEGQNVTLSCEQNLNHDAMYWYRQDPGQGLRLIYYSQIVNDFQKGDIAEGYSVSREKKESFPLTVTSAQKNPTAFYLCASSPDPAGYGYTFGSGTRLTVV.

The rearrangement uses TRBV5-6 and TRBJ1-2; the D is unclear. Per germline, CDR1 SGHDT and CDR2 YYEEEE. Trimming took 4 bases from V and 6 from J, leaving 13 bases between them. This CDR3 has 13 residues. The CDR3 sequence: CASSPRRLDGYTF. As DNA, the CDR3 is TGTGCCAGCAGCCCACGTAGGTTAGATGGCTACACCTTC.

This chain connects TRBV9 to TRBJ2-3; weak D call: TRBD1 (5 bases). CDR1 and CDR2 from the germline V gene are SGDLS and YYNGEE. V shed 2 bases and J shed 5 bases, with 15 bases lying between them. There are 15 residues in the CDR3. This CDR3 is CASSVILSGRDTQYF. The DNA for the CDR3 is TGTGCCAGCAGCGTTATTTTGTCAGGGCGAGATACGCAGTATTTT.

J is TRBJ2-6 and V is TRBV30, with 8 nucleotides matching TRBD1. The CDR3 extends over 17 amino acids. With 2 bases clipped from V and 0 bases from J, the junction kept 6 bases outside the gene matches. Germline V gives CDR1 GTSNPN, CDR2 SVGIG (reference sequence). The CDR3 nucleotides are TGTGCCTGGAGTCCAGGGACAGGTTACTCTGGGGCCAACGTCCTGACTTTC. Translation gives CAWSPGTGYSGANVLTF.

J is TRBJ1-5 and V is TRBV7-2; D is unclear. Per germline, CDR1 SGHTA and CDR2 FQGNSA. The CDR3 runs to 13 residues. Trimming removed 5 bases from V and 10 bases from J, with 15 bases in between. CDR3 residues: CASSQETPYPQHF. The CDR3 DNA reads as TGTGCCAGCAGCCAAGAAACACCATATCCCCAGCATTTT.